These 17 T cell receptor beta chains came from one sample sequenced in a study of shared clonotypes between healthy human individuals. Naive CD8 cells were CD45RO-negative, positively selected for CCR7, excluding terminally differentiated effector memory CD45RA+ cells. The table came from immunoSEQ multiplex PCR; TCRdb's copy has only in-frame clones and leaves some out. The data show roughly 590,000 clones, just under 97% seen once. Sequenced: naive CD8+ T cells sorted from blood. Receptors originate from a woman aged 25 to 39 in good health.

To note about this clone: Other DNA sequences in the sample encode the same CDR3. This chain connects TRBV27 to TRBJ1-2; no reliable D call. The germline gives CDR1 MNHEY, CDR2 SMNVEV (reference sequence). V dropped 0 bases and J dropped 5 bases, with 4 bases sitting between them. This CDR3 comprises 12 residues. The CDR3 spells CASSLSGYGYTF. The CDR3 bases are TGTGCCAGCAGTTTATCAGGGTATGGCTACACCTTC.

The V and J genes are TRBV7-9 and TRBJ1-2; D not certain. There are 12 residues in the CDR3. The germline CDR1 and CDR2 sequences are SEHNR and FQNEAQ (reference sequence). V lost 1 base and J 8 bases, leaving 8 bases between the germline ends. The CDR3 here is CASSLEVDGYTF. The CDR3 DNA reads TGTGCCAGCAGCTTAGAAGTTGACGGCTACACCTTC.

The gene calls are TRBV6-1 and TRBJ2-6; tentatively, D is TRBD1 (5 bases). This CDR3 comprises 18 residues. Looked up from germline, CDR1 is MNHNS and CDR2 is SASEGT. Trimming took 3 bases from V and 0 from J, leaving 15 bases between them. The CDR3 sequence is CASSEGWGRTSGANVLTF. The CDR3, as DNA: TGTGCCAGCAGTGAGGGCTGGGGCCGTACCTCTGGGGCCAACGTCCTGACTTTC.

This clone was seen a handful of times. The chain joins TRBV4-1 to TRBJ1-2, with D hard to call. Between the trimmed V and J ends, which lost 0 bases and 4 bases, there was a span of 6 bases. This CDR3 region has 13 residues. The germline gives CDR1 MGHRA, CDR2 YSYEKL. Here the CDR3 DNA reads TGCGCCAGCAGCCAAGATCCCAGCTATGGCTACACCTTC. This codes for CASSQDPSYGYTF.

The V and J genes are TRBV9 and TRBJ2-7, with a weak D call TRBD1 (6 bases). CDR3 length: 13 amino acids. V was trimmed by 4 bases and J by 6 bases, leaving 14 bases between them. Per the germline V gene, CDR1 is SGDLS and CDR2 is YYNGEE. CDR3 sequence (DNA): TGTGCCAGCAGCCCGTATGAGGGGGTCGAGCAGTACTTC. Translated, it gives CASSPYEGVEQYF.

Concerning this clone: One junction end disagrees with the germline gene, perhaps due to a read error. The V call is TRBV7-7, the J call TRBJ2-1, with TRBD2 as a possible D gene (6 bases). The length of the CDR3 is 16 residues. Germline V gives CDR1 SSHAT, CDR2 FNYEAQ (reference sequence). For the CDR3, the DNA is TGTGCCAGCAGCGCGGGACCACATAAGCTAGGAAATGAGCAGCTCTTC. It codes for CASSAGPHKLGNEQLF.

The chain recombines TRBV28 with TRBJ2-5, with D possibly being TRBD1 or TRBD2 (5 bases each). Trimming took 6 bases from V and 1 from J, leaving 15 bases between them. CDR1 MDHEN and CDR2 SYDVKM come from the germline V gene. CDR3 size: 15 residues. In DNA, the CDR3 is TGTGCCAGCAGCCTCCCCACGGGGCTCCAAGAGACCCAGTACTTC. Translating gives CASSLPTGLQETQYF.

The gene calls are TRBV5-4 and TRBJ2-2, with TRBD1 matching 9 bases. The CDR3 spans 17 residues. Germline loops: CDR1 SGHNT, CDR2 YYREEE (reference sequence). V gave up 2 bases and J gave up 5 bases; unmatched junction bases: 10. The chain's CDR3 is CASSFTTGGALTGELFF. CDR3 nucleotide sequence: TGTGCCAGCAGCTTTACAACAGGGGGCGCACTTACCGGGGAGCTGTTTTTT.

The V gene is TRBV9, the J gene TRBJ2-2, with D uncertain. The V gene's germline CDR1 is SGDLS and CDR2 YYNGEE. The germline V and J ends were trimmed by 3 bases and 4 bases, with 10 bases remaining between them. CDR3 size: 14 residues. CDR3 DNA: TGTGCCAGCAGCGAGTACCTGTTCACCGGGGAGCTGTTTTTT. It translates to CASSEYLFTGELFF.

This chain joins TRBV19 and TRBJ1-5; D unresolved. The CDR3 totals 13 residues. Germline V gives CDR1 LNHDA, CDR2 SQIVND (reference sequence). The germline V and J ends were trimmed by 6 bases and 7 bases, with 13 bases remaining between them. The CDR3: CASSQADRQPQHF. CDR3 in DNA: TGTGCCAGTAGCCAAGCCGACCGACAGCCCCAGCATTTT.

The chain employs TRBV5-4 and TRBJ1-2, with 7 positions matching TRBD1. The length of the CDR3 is 15 residues. Trimming at V came to 4 bases and at J to 3 bases, leaving 9 bases not matched to a gene. The V gene's germline CDR1 is SGHNT and CDR2 YYREEE (reference sequence). CDR3 region: CASSLQGSVYYGYTF. The CDR3 nucleotides are TGTGCCAGCAGCCTACAGGGGAGCGTTTACTATGGCTACACCTTC.

The chain uses TRBV2 and TRBJ2-5; no definite D call. Judging by the DNA end, TRBJ2-7 fits better; the J call may be wrong. This CDR3 comprises 11 residues. Germline V gene sequence: CDR1 SNHLY, CDR2 FYNNEI. The CDR3 nucleotides are TGTGCCAGCAAAGGGTCCTACGAGCAGTACTTC. This encodes CASKGSYEQYF.

The chain carries TRBV27 and TRBJ1-2, with a weak D call TRBD1 (6 bases). Germline CDR1 MNHEY, CDR2 SMNVEV (reference sequence). CDR3 length equals 15 residues. The germline V and J ends were trimmed by 6 bases and 0 bases, with 14 bases remaining between them. CDR3 nucleotides: TGTGCCAGCAGGGGGATTCCAGGGGCTAACTATGGCTACACCTTC. Translating it yields CASRGIPGANYGYTF.

Details on this clone: Other DNA sequences from this sample encode an identical CDR3 as well. V usage is TRBV28 and J usage is TRBJ1-1, with D tentatively TRBD1 (5 bases). With 3 bases removed from V and 4 bases from J, the gap between germline ends came to 9 bases. The germline V gene has CDR1 MDHEN and CDR2 SYDVKM. The length of the CDR3 is 13 residues. In DNA, the CDR3 is TGTGCCAGCAGTTTTGGGGGGAGCACTGAAGCTTTCTTT. This sequence encodes CASSFGGSTEAFF.

This sequence joins TRBV9 and TRBJ2-3; D gene uncertain. The ends were cut back, 0 bases at V and 3 bases at J, with 8 bases in the middle. The CDR3 consists of 14 residues. The germline gives CDR1 SGDLS, CDR2 YYNGEE. The CDR3 protein is CASSVEGLTDTQYF. In DNA, the CDR3 is TGTGCCAGCAGCGTAGAAGGCCTAACAGATACGCAGTATTTT.

V and J are TRBV27 and TRBJ1-2; 7 nucleotides match TRBD1. This CDR3 comprises 17 residues. Trimming removed 4 bases from V and 3 bases from J; junction bases left unmatched: 14. Germline V CDR1 and CDR2: MNHEY, SMNVEV (reference sequence). The CDR3 nucleotides read TGTGCCAGCAGTTACTTGCCCCTGGGACAGCAAGACTATGGCTACACCTTC. Amino acids: CASSYLPLGQQDYGYTF.

The rearrangement links TRBV5-1 to TRBJ2-6; D might be TRBD2 (6 bases). The CDR3 totals 19 residues. Trimming pared 4 bases from V and 0 bases from J, leaving 20 bases between. The V gene's germline CDR1 is SGHRS and CDR2 YFSETQ. In DNA, the CDR3 is TGCGCCAGCAGCAGAACGACGCGGGGCCCTAGCTCTGGGGCCAACGTCCTGACTTTC. Translating gives CASSRTTRGPSSGANVLTF.